This TCR beta chain came from a study of T-cell memory formation after mild COVID-19. Study findings and constraints: CD4+ contracting clones lay mainly in CM and EM, CD8+ ones in EMRA.

TCRdb itself ran the 5' RACE reads through MiXCR, one entry per CDR3 protein. The sample yields about 430,000 distinct CDR3 sequences, 20% to 25% seen once. Notes on this clonotype: Antigen unknown.

The clonotype was recovered from an adult woman who had mild COVID-19 (a few samples of this study predate the infection). Cell type and time point are not known. Sequencing used PBMCs or a T cell subset sorted from them (not recorded which).

The CDR3 loop reads CASRKAGSSKDGYTF. The DNA for the CDR3 is TGTGCCAGCCGCAAGGCGGGGAGTAGTAAGGATGGCTACACCTTC. J is TRBJ1-2 and V is TRBV12-3 or TRBV12-4; no definite D call. The CDR3 contains 15 residues. Trimming cost V 8 bases and J 6 bases, with 22 bases left between them.